Below, 6 T cell receptor beta chains from the same sample are listed, as sequenced in a study of T cell clonality in common variable immunodeficiency. Profiled with immunoSEQ multiplex PCR; TCRdb holds only in-frame clones, not every one. The sample presents some 38,000 clones, none singletons. Sequencing was performed on peripheral blood mononuclear cells. These receptors were taken from a person between 18 and 75 years old in good health.

In its sample, this clone was seen many times. The CDR3 goes on 3 residues after the read ends, and that part is filled in from the germline J gene. V is TRBV20-1 and J is TRBJ1-2; 7 bases are shared with TRBD1. V was clipped by 5 bases and J by 3 bases; unmatched bases: 18. The CDR3 totals 17 residues. Per germline, CDR1 DFQATT and CDR2 SNEGSKA (reference sequence). CDR3 amino acids: CSAERPDRRSPYYGYTF. The CDR3 bases that were read are TGCAGTGCTGAGCGACCGGACAGGAGGTCCCCCTACTATGGC.

The table lists this clone with many counts. The missing CDR3 end, 3 residues past where the read stops, is filled in from the germline J gene. This chain links TRBV7-6 with TRBJ2-2, with a possible D match to TRBD1 (5 bases). Germline loops: CDR1 SGHVS, CDR2 FNYEAQ. V gave up 5 bases and J gave up 0 bases, with 13 bases separating them. This CDR3 comprises 16 residues. The CDR3 loop reads CASSVQGTANTGELFF. Partial CDR3 DNA: TGTGCCAGCAGCGTCCAGGGTACGGCGAACACCGGGGAG.

Many counts were recorded for this clone. The CDR3 end falls 3 residues outside the read, so it is completed with the germline J gene. This chain joins TRBV13 and TRBJ2-3; 11 nucleotides align to TRBD2. V lost 5 bases to trimming and J lost 2 bases; unmatched junction nucleotides: 6. Germline V gives CDR1 PRHDT, CDR2 FYEKMQ (reference sequence). This CDR3 is built from 16 residues. CDR3 sequence: CASSPRLAGLTDTQYF. CDR3 bases read: TGTGCCAGCAGCCCAAGACTAGCGGGGCTCACAGATACG.

This clone appeared a few times. The sequence runs out 3 residues before the end of the CDR3; the remainder is reconstructed from the germline J gene. J is TRBJ1-5 and V is TRBV7-6; no definite D call. Trimming removed 1 base at V and 6 bases at J, with 7 bases between. Germline V gives CDR1 SGHVS, CDR2 FNYEAQ. The CDR3 covers 13 residues. The CDR3 loop is CASSLEAGQPQHF. CDR3 DNA, as far as it was read: TGTGCCAGCAGCTTAGAGGCGGGTCAGCCC.

In this sample, this clone turned up many times. The DNA ends 3 residues before the CDR3 does, and the rest of the CDR3 is filled in from the germline J gene. The V and J genes are TRBV7-9 and TRBJ2-5; tentatively, D is TRBD2 (6 bases). Germline V gives CDR1 SEHNR, CDR2 FQNEAQ (reference sequence). CDR3 length: 14 amino acids. Trimming took off 3 bases at V and 2 bases at J, with 10 bases between the two ends. The covered CDR3 bases are TGTGCCAGCAGCTTTTGGGGGGTTCAAGAGACC. Translating it yields CASSFWGVQET. The whole CDR3 protein reads CASSFWGVQETQYF.

This clone occurred many times. Read data end 3 residues before the CDR3 end; the end is taken from the germline J gene. The chain is built from TRBV5-1 and TRBJ2-1; TRBD2 aligns across 8 bases. The CDR3 is 16 amino acids. Germline V gene sequence: CDR1 SGHRS, CDR2 YFSETQ. The V and J ends lost 4 bases and 5 bases, in that order; junction bases with no gene match: 11. The sequenced part of the CDR3 DNA is TGCGCCAGCAGCGGGGGCGTAGCGGGAAACGACAATGAG. This sequence encodes CASSGGVAGNDNE. The CDR3 reads in full as CASSGGVAGNDNEQFF.